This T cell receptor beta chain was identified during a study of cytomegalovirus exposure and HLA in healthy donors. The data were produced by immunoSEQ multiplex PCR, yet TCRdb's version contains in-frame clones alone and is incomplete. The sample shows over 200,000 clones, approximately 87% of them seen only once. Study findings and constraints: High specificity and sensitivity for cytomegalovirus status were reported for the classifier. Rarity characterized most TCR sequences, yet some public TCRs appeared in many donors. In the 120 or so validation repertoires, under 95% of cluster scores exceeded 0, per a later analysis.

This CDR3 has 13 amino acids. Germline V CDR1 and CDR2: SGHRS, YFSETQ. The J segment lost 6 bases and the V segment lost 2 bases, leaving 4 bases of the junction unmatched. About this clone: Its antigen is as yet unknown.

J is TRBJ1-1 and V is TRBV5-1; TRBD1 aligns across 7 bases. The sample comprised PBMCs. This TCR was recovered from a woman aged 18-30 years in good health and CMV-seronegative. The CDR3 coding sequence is TGCGCCAGCAGCTTAGACAGGGCCTCTGAAGCTTTCTTT. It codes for CASSLDRASEAFF. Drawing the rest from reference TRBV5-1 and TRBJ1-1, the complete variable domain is KAGVTQTPRYLIKTRGQQVTLSCSPISGHRSVSWYQQTPGQGLQFLFEYFSETQRNKGNFPGRFSGRQFSNSRSEMNVSTLELGDSALYLCASSLDRASEAFFGQGTRLTVV.